This T cell receptor beta chain is drawn from a study of T cell responses to AZD1222 COVID-19 vaccine. The CDR3 is 13 residues long. Trimming cost V 6 bases and J 11 bases, with 14 bases left between them. CDR1 is SNHLY and CDR2 is FYNNEI in the germline V gene. Points on this clone: The antigen is undetermined.

Findings and limits, study-wide: White British people made up most donors, females outnumbered males, and clonal diversity was possibly underestimated. Across spike, vaccine-associated CD4 TCRs were found, dominant at 160-218 and 743-854. Baseline serology detected seropositivity in only five to seven AZD1222 recipients.

Generated by immunoSEQ multiplex PCR, the TCRdb table keeps only in-frame clones and is missing some. The sample includes 84,000 or so clones, around nine tenths of them seen just once. The specimen was peripheral blood, collected on day 0 of AZD1222 vaccination. The source of this sequence is an adult in good health. This chain uses TRBV2 with TRBJ1-6; D is unclear. This CDR3 reads CASRTEMSPPLHF. Here the CDR3 DNA reads TGTGCCAGCAGAACAGAAATGAGCCCACCCCTCCACTTT.